The 22 T cell receptor beta chains below come from one sample, sequenced in a study of beta chain features in type 1 diabetes. The isolated RNA, all of it, was reverse transcribed, so expressed TCRB transcripts were what got sequenced. Libraries were prepared by immunoSEQ multiplex PCR; TCRdb keeps only in-frame clonotypes and omits some of them. The data show 400,000 to 450,000 clones, approximately 15% seen once. Sequenced input: naive CD4+ T cells from blood. Receptors were obtained from a man aged 25 to 40 in good health.

Concerning this clone itself: Germline is not matched at one junction end, which may reflect a read error. The chain joins TRBV30 to TRBJ1-2, with 9 bases aligning to TRBD1. CDR1 GTSNPN and CDR2 SVGIG come from the germline V gene (reference sequence). The CDR3 contains 11 residues. The CDR3, as DNA: TGTGCCTGGAGTATAACAGGGGGCTGCACCTTC. Protein sequence: CAWSITGGCTF.

This clone was detected a few times. This sequence joins TRBV4-3 and TRBJ1-5; the D is unclear. The germline V gene has CDR1 LGHNA and CDR2 YSLEER. The CDR3 totals 16 residues. Trimming pared 0 bases from V and 7 bases from J, leaving 16 bases between. CDR3 bases: TGCGCCAGCAGCCAAGATCGGGTTAGTGGCGAACAGCCCCAGCATTTT. It specifies CASSQDRVSGEQPQHF.

This sequence joins TRBV5-1 and TRBJ2-2; TRBD1 agrees at 9 bases. The CDR3 totals 17 residues. CDR1 and CDR2 (germline): SGHRS, YFSETQ. The J segment lost 6 bases and the V segment lost 6 bases, leaving 15 bases of the junction unmatched. This CDR3 is CASTESPGQGSSGELFF. DNA for the CDR3: TGCGCCAGCACTGAGTCCCCGGGACAGGGTAGCTCCGGGGAGCTGTTTTTT.

The chain has TRBV4-2 and TRBJ2-1; D gene unclear. Per the germline V gene, CDR1 is LGHNA and CDR2 is YNFKEQ. Between the trimmed V and J ends, which lost 0 bases and 4 bases, there was a span of 13 bases. The CDR3 spans 16 residues. The CDR3 region is CASSQDGARAYNEQFF. In nucleotides, the CDR3 is TGTGCCAGCAGCCAAGATGGTGCTAGGGCTTACAATGAGCAGTTCTTC.

The rearrangement uses TRBV7-9 and TRBJ2-7; D may be TRBD1 (5 bases). The V gene's germline CDR1 is SEHNR and CDR2 FQNEAQ (reference sequence). CDR3 length equals 16 residues. With 1 base removed from V and 0 bases from J, the gap between germline ends came to 13 bases. This chain's CDR3 is CASSLGQGALSYEQYV. The CDR3 coding sequence is TGTGCCAGCAGCTTAGGTCAGGGTGCTCTCTCCTACGAGCAGTACGTC.

The chain is built from TRBV7-2 and TRBJ2-1; 10 bases line up with TRBD2. Germline-derived CDR1 and CDR2 are SGHTA and FQGNSA. J lost 7 bases, V lost 5 bases, and 11 bases had no gene match. There are 16 residues in the CDR3. In DNA form, the CDR3 reads TGTGCCAGCAGCCCAAGGCGCCTAGCGGGAGTTAATGAGCAGTTCTTC. Protein sequence: CASSPRRLAGVNEQFF.

This clone was recorded a few times. J is TRBJ2-1 and V is TRBV2; 8 bases match TRBD2. The CDR3 length is 15 residues. J was trimmed by 1 base and V by 7 bases; bases with no gene match: 6. Germline CDR1 reads SNHLY; CDR2 reads FYNNEI. The CDR3 DNA sequence: TGTGCCAGCATTCGGGAGGGGGGTTCCTACAATGAGCAGTTCTTC. This codes for CASIREGGSYNEQFF. Together with reference TRBV2 and TRBJ2-1, the CDR3 gives the full variable domain: EPEVTQTPSHQVTQMGQEVILRCVPISNHLYFYWYRQILGQKVEFLVSFYNNEISEKSEIFDDQFSVERPDGSNFTLKIRSTKLEDSAMYFCASIREGGSYNEQFFGPGTRLTVL.

This clone was counted between two and nine times. The J gene is TRBJ2-3, the V gene TRBV9; 11 bases are a match to TRBD2. The junction had 18 bases not matched to a gene; V was cut back by 0 bases and J by 0 bases. Germline CDR1 and CDR2: SGDLS and YYNGEE. There are 22 residues in the CDR3. CDR3 protein: CASSVATPASGGSRLSTDTQYF. In DNA form, the CDR3 reads TGTGCCAGCAGCGTAGCTACCCCGGCTAGCGGGGGGTCCCGACTGAGCACAGATACGCAGTATTTT.

This clone was counted a few times. V and J are TRBV27 and TRBJ2-3, with TRBD2 matching over 7 bases. V gave up 4 bases and J gave up 1 base; unmatched junction bases: 5. Germline values: CDR1 MNHEY, CDR2 SMNVEV (reference sequence). This CDR3 spans 15 amino acids. DNA for the CDR3: TGTGCCAGCAGTTCACTAGCGACTCGCACAGATACGCAGTATTTT. Its protein product is CASSSLATRTDTQYF.

The chain links TRBV14 to TRBJ2-7; 9 positions agree with TRBD2. Trimming at V came to 4 bases and at J to 6 bases, leaving 4 bases not matched to a gene. Germline-derived CDR1 and CDR2 are SGHDN and FVKESK. The CDR3 runs 13 residues. This chain's CDR3 is CASSPREGGEQYV. The DNA of the CDR3 is TGTGCCAGCAGCCCGCGGGAGGGTGGCGAGCAGTACGTC.

The rearrangement links TRBV10-3 to TRBJ2-6; D unresolved. V lost 4 bases and J lost 0, with 7 bases in between. The germline V gene has CDR1 ENHRY and CDR2 SYGVKD. The CDR3 extends over 15 amino acids. The CDR3 DNA sequence: TGTGCCATCAGTGCCGGTACCTCTGGGGCCAACGTCCTGACTTTC. It yields the protein CAISAGTSGANVLTF.

The rearrangement links TRBV4-3 to TRBJ1-3, with D perhaps matching TRBD1 (5 bases). The CDR3 has 18 amino acids. V was pared by 0 bases and J by 1 base, with 16 bases between. Germline lookup yields CDR1 LGHNA and CDR2 YSLEER. The CDR3 loop reads CASSQDYGVTGSGNTIYF. The CDR3 DNA is TGCGCCAGCAGCCAAGATTACGGGGTTACAGGTTCTGGAAACACCATATATTTT.

The rearrangement joins TRBV7-9 to TRBJ2-5, with 13 bases that match TRBD2. The trim removed 4 bases at V and 0 bases at J, leaving 2 bases unmatched. Germline-derived CDR1 and CDR2 are SEHNR and FQNEAQ (reference sequence). The CDR3 runs 16 residues. The CDR3 nucleotides read TGTGCCAGCAGCTCGGGACTAGCGGGGAACCAAGAGACCCAGTACTTC. It is translated as CASSSGLAGNQETQYF.

This clone was detected only a few times. The rearrangement joins TRBV7-9 to TRBJ1-5; unclear D gene. The CDR3 length is 17 residues. Germline-derived CDR1 and CDR2 are SEHNR and FQNEAQ (reference sequence). The V end was cut by 1 base, the J end by 0 bases, with 13 bases between. CDR3 bases: TGTGCCAGCAGCTTAGTCCCGAAAGCCGATAGCAATCAGCCCCAGCATTTT. It translates to CASSLVPKADSNQPQHF.

This chain joins TRBV7-2 and TRBJ2-7; D tentatively fits TRBD1 or TRBD2 (5 bases each). CDR1 and CDR2 from the germline V gene are SGHTA and FQGNSA. The CDR3 extends over 13 amino acids. Trimming stripped 5 bases from V and 6 bases from J, with 14 bases between. Written as DNA, the CDR3 is TGTGCCAGCAGCCAAGGGACGTCTCGCGAGCAGTACTTC. Translation: CASSQGTSREQYF.

This clone was seen more than once but under ten times. The gene calls are TRBV7-2 and TRBJ1-5; D is unresolved. CDR1 and CDR2 from the germline V gene are SGHTA and FQGNSA. This CDR3 has 17 amino acids. Trimming cost V 2 bases and J 0 bases, with 14 bases left between them. This CDR3 is CASSLSPIMTSNQPQHF. The CDR3 DNA follows: TGTGCCAGCAGCTTAAGCCCAATAATGACTAGCAATCAGCCCCAGCATTTT. Filled out from reference TRBV7-2 and TRBJ1-5, the complete variable domain reads GAGVSQSPSNKVTEKGKDVELRCDPISGHTALYWYRQSLGQGLEFLIYFQGNSAPDKSGLPSDRFSAERTGGSVSTLTIQRTQQEDSAVYLCASSLSPIMTSNQPQHFGDGTRLSIL.

This chain links TRBV4-3 with TRBJ2-3; D gene uncertain. This CDR3 has 14 amino acids. V was pared by 1 base and J by 0 bases, with 5 bases between. The germline V gene encodes CDR1 LGHNA and CDR2 YSLEER. CDR3 region: CASSQVGSTDTQYF. DNA of the CDR3: TGCGCCAGCAGCCAAGTGGGGAGCACAGATACGCAGTATTTT.

This clone has just a few counts. The chain uses TRBV7-2 and TRBJ2-7; either TRBD1 or TRBD2 may fit D (5 bases each). The CDR3 loop spans 13 amino acids. From germline, CDR1 is SGHTA and CDR2 FQGNSA. The CDR3: CASSSVSGTLYWV. CDR3 coding DNA: TGTGCCAGCAGCTCCGTCTCCGGGACGCTCTATTGGGTC.

This clone was recorded a few times. This sequence joins TRBV29-1 and TRBJ2-1; D not certain. This CDR3 comprises 11 residues. Trimming stripped 5 bases from V and 1 base from J, with 3 bases between. Germline V lookup: CDR1 SQVTM, CDR2 ANQGSEA. The CDR3 loop is CSVFSYNEQFF. CDR3 DNA: TGCAGCGTTTTTTCCTACAATGAGCAGTTCTTC.

This clone was seen many times. Other DNA sequences within the sample encode an identical CDR3. The chain recombines TRBV30 with TRBJ1-3; D call uncertain. Germline values: CDR1 GTSNPN, CDR2 SVGIG (reference sequence). This CDR3 spans 11 amino acids. Trimming stripped 0 bases from V and 7 bases from J, with 4 bases between. The CDR3 loop is CAWSVGNTIYF. Written as DNA, the CDR3 is TGTGCCTGGAGTGTCGGGAACACCATATATTTT.

This clone occurred a few times. The rearrangement joins TRBV30 to TRBJ1-3, with D perhaps matching TRBD1 (5 bases). The CDR3 totals 14 residues. Germline values: CDR1 GTSNPN, CDR2 SVGIG (reference sequence). V shed 4 bases and J shed 0 bases, with 10 bases lying between them. The CDR3 DNA reads as TGTGCCTGGAACCCAGGGCCCTCTGGAAACACCATATATTTT. Residues: CAWNPGPSGNTIYF.

In its sample, this clone was seen a few times. The chain employs TRBV9 and TRBJ2-1; D is unclear. From germline, CDR1 is SGDLS and CDR2 YYNGEE. The CDR3 is 14 residues long. Trimming took off 0 bases at V and 5 bases at J, with 9 bases between the two ends. DNA of the CDR3: TGTGCCAGCAGCGTAGGGACGAGTAACAATGAGCAGTTCTTC. This translates into CASSVGTSNNEQFF.